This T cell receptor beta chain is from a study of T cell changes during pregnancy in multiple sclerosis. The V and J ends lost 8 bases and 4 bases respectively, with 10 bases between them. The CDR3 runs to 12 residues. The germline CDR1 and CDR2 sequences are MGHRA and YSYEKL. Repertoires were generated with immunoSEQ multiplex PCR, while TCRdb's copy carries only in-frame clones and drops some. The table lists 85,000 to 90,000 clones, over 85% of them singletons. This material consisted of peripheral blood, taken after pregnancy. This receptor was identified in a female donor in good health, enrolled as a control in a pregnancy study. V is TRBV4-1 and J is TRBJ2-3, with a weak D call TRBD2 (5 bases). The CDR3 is CASSGNPDTQYF. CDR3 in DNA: TGCGCCAGCTCGGGAAATCCAGATACGCAGTATTTT.